This T cell receptor beta chain is from a study of cytomegalovirus exposure and HLA in healthy donors. Study overall: The platform used for the 95 to 150 validation repertoires matched that of the approximately 620 first-cohort repertoires, a later analysis reported.

Among the approximately 130 subjects of the validation cohort, separate from the approximately 660-subject first cohort, were the donors. About this clone: The antigen is unknown.

General study results and limits: Reportedly, cytomegalovirus status was diagnosed with high sensitivity and specificity. Most TCRs appeared rarely, but some public TCRs recurred in many donors.

Profiling relied on immunoSEQ multiplex PCR, and the TCRdb table lists in-frame clones only, not all of them. Of about 220,000 clones in the sample, 70% to 90% were seen once. The V end was cut by 0 bases, the J end by 4 bases, with 13 bases between. The CDR3 totals 15 residues. Germline V gene lookup returns CDR1 SGHRS and CDR2 YFSETQ. The sequenced material came from PBMCs. The clonotype originates from a woman aged 18-29 years in good health and CMV-seronegative. V gene TRBV5-1 combines with J gene TRBJ1-1; no firm D call. Here the CDR3 DNA reads TGCGCCAGCAGCTTGGAGACTCCCTGGAGCACTGAAGCTTTCTTT. It yields the protein CASSLETPWSTEAFF.